These 32 T cell receptor beta chains were all obtained from the same sample, sequenced in a study of cytomegalovirus exposure and HLA in healthy donors. Use of 60 Vbeta and 13 Jbeta primers characterized the PCR. Only in-frame clones appear in the TCRdb table, and some are missing; sequencing was by immunoSEQ multiplex PCR. The sample includes over 150,000 clones, about 77% seen only once; the top ten take roughly 1.3%. The sample was PBMCs. The receptor set was obtained from a woman in her forties or fifties in good health and CMV-seronegative.

This clone was seen just once. V and J are TRBV6-5 and TRBJ1-6, with 8 positions matching TRBD1. The V gene's germline CDR1 is MNHEY and CDR2 SVGAGI. This CDR3 contains 15 residues. Losses at the gene ends were 7 bases for V and 7 bases for J; bases not matched to a gene: 9. CDR3 sequence reads: CASNTGQGRNSPLHF. The CDR3 nucleotides read TGTGCCAGCAACACAGGACAGGGTCGCAATTCACCCCTCCACTTT.

The chain has TRBV7-2 and TRBJ1-4; 10 nucleotides match TRBD1. This CDR3 region has 16 residues. V shed 1 base, J shed 4 bases, and the junction held 3 bases outside the gene matches. Germline CDR1 reads SGHTA; CDR2 reads FQGNSA. For the CDR3, the DNA is TGTGCCAGCAGCTTAGGGACAGGGGGTTTTAATGAAAAACTGTTTTTT. It translates to CASSLGTGGFNEKLFF.

The chain employs TRBV7-3 and TRBJ1-2; D is perhaps TRBD1 (5 bases). The CDR3 length is 15 residues. The V gene lost 3 bases and the J gene lost 3 bases, with 14 bases spanning the gap. Germline-derived CDR1 and CDR2 are SGHTA and FQGTGA. The CDR3 region is CASSLGEGLDYGYTF. CDR3 nucleotides: TGTGCCAGCAGCTTGGGGGAGGGGTTAGACTATGGCTACACCTTC.

The genes are TRBV28 and TRBJ2-5; maybe TRBD2 (6 bases). CDR3 length equals 15 residues. Germline CDR1 reads MDHEN; CDR2 reads SYDVKM. The V end was cut by 5 bases, the J end by 2 bases, with 15 bases between. The CDR3 loop reads CASSGGLTTQETQYF. CDR3 DNA sequence: TGTGCCAGCAGTGGGGGACTTACCACACAAGAGACCCAGTACTTC.

The chain recombines TRBV7-9 with TRBJ1-6, with D uncertain. Germline V gene sequence: CDR1 SEHNR, CDR2 FQNEAQ (reference sequence). Trimming removed 1 base from V and 11 bases from J, with 6 bases in between. The CDR3 runs to 12 residues. In DNA form, the CDR3 reads TGTGCCAGCAGCTTAGATGTAGCACCCCTCCACTTT. Its translation is CASSLDVAPLHF.

This clone was counted only a few times. J is TRBJ2-1 and V is TRBV5-6, with TRBD2 identical over 9 bases. J was trimmed by 13 bases and V by 0 bases; bases with no gene match: 2. The CDR3 contains 12 residues. Looked up from germline, CDR1 is SGHDT and CDR2 is YYEEEE. The CDR3 coding sequence is TGTGCCAGCAGCTTGGCGGGACTAGCCCAGTTCTTC. It yields the protein CASSLAGLAQFF.

The genes are TRBV7-7 and TRBJ2-3; a weak D match, TRBD2 (5 bases). The germline CDR1 and CDR2 sequences are SSHAT and FNYEAQ (reference sequence). The CDR3 spans 14 residues. Between the trimmed V and J ends, which lost 2 bases and 1 base, there was a span of 7 bases. The CDR3 loop is CASSLTGGTDTQYF. CDR3 sequence (DNA): TGTGCCAGCAGCTTAACCGGGGGCACAGATACGCAGTATTTT. The entire variable domain, with the rest obtained from reference TRBV7-7 and TRBJ2-3, is as follows: GAGVSQSPRYKVTKRGQDVTLRCDPISSHATLYWYQQALGQGPEFLTYFNYEAQPDKSGLPSDRFSAERPEGSISTLTIQRTEQRDSAMYRCASSLTGGTDTQYFGPGTRLTVL.

The chain combines TRBV2 with TRBJ2-5; 12 bases line up with TRBD2. Germline loops: CDR1 SNHLY, CDR2 FYNNEI. V was pared by 4 bases and J by 1 base, with 4 bases of the junction left unmatched. This CDR3 has 16 amino acids. The CDR3 loop reads CASSGLAGAFQETQYF. Here the CDR3 DNA reads TGTGCCAGCAGTGGACTAGCGGGGGCCTTCCAAGAGACCCAGTACTTC.

The chain employs TRBV5-8 and TRBJ2-3, with D uncertain. The CDR3 is 14 amino acids. Germline CDR1 SGHTS, CDR2 YDEGEE. V was shortened by 4 bases and J by 10 bases, with 19 bases between the two germline ends. In nucleotides, the CDR3 is TGTGCCAGCAGCCCTAACGTGAACCGAAACTCGCAGTATTTT. It translates to CASSPNVNRNSQYF.

The gene calls are TRBV29-1 and TRBJ2-7, with D tentatively TRBD1 (6 bases). Between the trimmed V and J ends, which lost 7 bases and 0 bases, there was a span of 16 bases. The CDR3 sequence is 14 residues long. Germline assignment: CDR1 SQVTM and CDR2 ANQGSEA. The CDR3 region is CSAQGGKSSYEQYF. For the CDR3, the DNA is TGCAGCGCCCAAGGGGGAAAGAGCTCCTACGAGCAGTACTTC.

The V gene is TRBV5-4, the J gene TRBJ2-3; a possible D gene is TRBD1 (5 bases). Trimming pared 4 bases from V and 1 base from J, leaving 16 bases between. Germline V gene lookup returns CDR1 SGHNT and CDR2 YYREEE (reference sequence). CDR3 size: 16 residues. CDR3 sequence: CASSPGQRAGTDTQYF. CDR3 DNA: TGTGCCAGCAGCCCCGGACAACGTGCGGGCACAGATACGCAGTATTTT.

This chain joins TRBV4-1 and TRBJ2-1, with 7 bases identical to TRBD1. With V trimmed by 0 bases and J by 8 bases, 10 bases remained unmatched. Germline V CDR1 and CDR2: MGHRA, YSYEKL. The CDR3 sequence is 16 residues long. CDR3 sequence reads: CASSQDGDRDIDEQFF. In nucleotides, the CDR3 is TGCGCCAGCAGCCAAGATGGAGACAGGGACATCGATGAGCAGTTCTTC.

The V and J genes are TRBV6-6 and TRBJ1-5, with a weak D call TRBD1 (5 bases). Germline CDR1 reads MNHNY; CDR2 reads SVGAGI (reference sequence). V was clipped by 0 bases and J by 6 bases, with 9 bases between them. The CDR3 length is 14 residues. The CDR3 DNA is TGTGCCAGCAGTTACTCTCAGGGAACTCAGCCCCAGCATTTT. It yields the protein CASSYSQGTQPQHF.

This chain joins TRBV28 and TRBJ2-7, with D perhaps TRBD2 (5 bases). Trimming stripped 8 bases from V and 0 bases from J, with 14 bases between. In germline, CDR1 is MDHEN, CDR2 SYDVKM. This CDR3 contains 14 residues. The DNA of the CDR3 is TGTGCCAGCGGTCTAGCTCCGAGCTCCTACGAGCAGTACTTC. It codes for CASGLAPSSYEQYF.

The chain's CDR3 is CASSPGTGNTGELFF. The CDR3 DNA follows: TGTGCCAGCTCTCCAGGGACAGGGAACACCGGGGAGCTGTTTTTT. The chain employs TRBV18 and TRBJ2-2; 8 bases map to TRBD1. The CDR3 is 15 amino acids. V dropped 6 bases and J dropped 1; count of bases not matched to a gene: 4. Germline CDR1 is KGHSH and CDR2 is LQKENI.

This chain connects TRBV27 to TRBJ2-1; D is possibly TRBD1 (5 bases). Germline loops: CDR1 MNHEY, CDR2 SMNVEV (reference sequence). The V and J ends lost 4 bases and 1 base respectively, with 8 bases between them. CDR3 length equals 14 residues. Here the CDR3 reads CASSWQGSYNEQFF. Here the CDR3 DNA reads TGTGCCAGCAGTTGGCAGGGTTCCTACAATGAGCAGTTCTTC.

The V call is TRBV29-1, the J call TRBJ1-1, with D maybe TRBD1 (5 bases). Germline CDR1 SQVTM, CDR2 ANQGSEA. This CDR3 has 11 residues. V lost 3 bases to trimming and J lost 10 bases, with 12 bases between them. DNA for the CDR3: TGCAGCGTTGAGTCAGGGTGGGTAGCTTTCTTT. Its protein product is CSVESGWVAFF.

The rearrangement uses TRBV28 and TRBJ2-7; 7 positions match TRBD2. From germline, CDR1 is MDHEN and CDR2 SYDVKM. The CDR3 is made up of 13 amino acids. Trimming took 2 bases from V and 7 from J; bases not matched to a gene: 5. CDR3: CASSLPGGLEQYF. The CDR3 nucleotides read TGTGCCAGCAGTTTACCGGGGGGACTAGAGCAGTACTTC.

This rearrangement joins TRBV27 to TRBJ2-7; no clear D. Trimming cost V 2 bases and J 2 bases, with 13 bases left between them. The length of the CDR3 is 15 residues. CDR1 is MNHEY, CDR2 SMNVEV, per germline (reference sequence). CDR3 sequence: CASSLTAGTTYEQYF. CDR3 nucleotides: TGTGCCAGCAGTTTAACGGCAGGAACAACCTACGAGCAGTACTTC.

The rearrangement uses TRBV15 and TRBJ2-5; TRBD2 aligns across 8 bases. The CDR3 sequence is 14 residues long. The trim removed 8 bases at V and 4 bases at J, leaving 9 bases unmatched. The germline V gene has CDR1 LNHNV and CDR2 YYDKDF (reference sequence). In DNA form, the CDR3 reads TGTGCCACCGGGGCGGGGGGTGGTCGAGAGACCCAGTACTTC. It specifies CATGAGGGRETQYF.

In this sample, this clone turned up a few times. The chain joins TRBV27 to TRBJ2-1, with D tentatively TRBD1 (5 bases). Trimming removed 4 bases at V and 8 bases at J, with 9 bases between. Germline CDR1 is MNHEY and CDR2 is SMNVEV (reference sequence). This CDR3 has 12 amino acids. The CDR3 protein is CASSWGGDEQFF. The CDR3 bases are TGTGCCAGCAGTTGGGGCGGCGATGAGCAGTTCTTC.

In its sample, this clone was seen a few times. The chain combines TRBV11-2 with TRBJ2-7, with D unresolved. There are 11 residues in the CDR3. Germline CDR1 SGHAT, CDR2 FQNNGV. With 7 bases removed from V and 6 bases from J, the gap between germline ends came to 10 bases. This chain's CDR3 is CASKRVGEQYF. CDR3 sequence (DNA): TGTGCCAGCAAACGGGTGGGCGAGCAGTACTTC.

V is TRBV25-1 and J is TRBJ2-7; D might be TRBD2 (5 bases). Trimming cost V 1 base and J 9 bases, with 19 bases left between them. Germline CDR1 MGHDK, CDR2 SYGVNS. This CDR3 has 15 residues. CDR3 DNA: TGTGCCAGCAGTGAATTGTTGAGGGAGCGGCTGTCGCAGTACTTC. Amino acid sequence: CASSELLRERLSQYF.

This sequence joins TRBV28 and TRBJ1-5, with a tentative D call TRBD1 (6 bases). The CDR3 is 15 residues long. V was pared by 6 bases and J by 2 bases, with 14 bases between. CDR1 and CDR2 (germline): MDHEN, SYDVKM. For the CDR3, the DNA is TGTGCCAGCAGGAAAACAGGGTCCGGCAATCAGCCCCAGCATTTT. Translation: CASRKTGSGNQPQHF.

A single count supports this clone. The V call is TRBV28, the J call TRBJ2-1, with 10 bases lining up with TRBD2. Trimming removed 7 bases from V and 4 bases from J; junction bases left unmatched: 10. The CDR3 runs to 16 residues. Germline V gene sequence: CDR1 MDHEN, CDR2 SYDVKM. CDR3 protein: CASTLFGTSVYNEQFF. The CDR3, as DNA: TGTGCCAGCACCCTATTTGGGACTAGCGTTTACAATGAGCAGTTCTTC.

The chain couples TRBV27 to TRBJ2-1, with TRBD2 matching over 12 bases. The CDR3 totals 16 residues. With V trimmed by 6 bases and J by 3 bases, 6 bases remained unmatched. Germline V gene sequence: CDR1 MNHEY, CDR2 SMNVEV (reference sequence). The CDR3 sequence is CASRALAGGFYNEQFF. CDR3 bases: TGTGCCAGCAGAGCACTAGCGGGAGGTTTCTACAATGAGCAGTTCTTC.

The rearrangement links TRBV5-5 to TRBJ2-7; 10 bases fit TRBD1. The V segment lost 3 bases and the J segment 1 base; nucleotides outside the gene matches: 4. Germline V gives CDR1 SGHKS, CDR2 YYEKEE (reference sequence). The CDR3 extends over 15 amino acids. The CDR3 loop is CASSSWTGGSYEQYF. The CDR3 DNA is TGTGCCAGCAGCTCCTGGACAGGGGGTTCCTACGAGCAGTACTTC. Based on the CDR3 plus reference TRBV5-5 and TRBJ2-7, the full variable domain is DAGVTQSPTHLIKTRGQQVTLRCSPISGHKSVSWYQQVLGQGPQFIFQYYEKEERGRGNFPDRFSARQFPNYSSELNVNALLLGDSALYLCASSSWTGGSYEQYFGPGTRLTVT.

This clone was counted a few times. The V call is TRBV10-1, the J call TRBJ2-7, with a tentative D call TRBD1 (6 bases). The V gene lost 10 bases and the J gene lost 2 bases, with 18 bases spanning the gap. CDR1 WNHNN and CDR2 SYGVQD come from the germline V gene (reference sequence). The CDR3 sequence is 14 residues long. CDR3 loop: CAIHPRQAAYEQYF. CDR3 DNA sequence: TGCGCCATCCACCCCAGACAGGCAGCCTACGAGCAGTACTTC.

The gene calls are TRBV10-3 and TRBJ2-7, with TRBD2 matching 7 bases. J lost 3 bases, V lost 8 bases, and 7 bases had no gene match. Germline CDR1 and CDR2: ENHRY and SYGVKD. CDR3 length equals 13 residues. CDR3 DNA sequence: TGTGCCATCGGCCGGGACTACCTCTACGAGCAGTACTTC. It translates to CAIGRDYLYEQYF.

V is TRBV5-1 and J is TRBJ2-2, with 7 bases that match TRBD2. The CDR3 extends over 17 amino acids. V trimming: 0 bases; J trimming: 4 bases; junction bases outside the gene matches: 9. CDR1 SGHRS and CDR2 YFSETQ come from the germline V gene. The CDR3 protein is CASSLEPSGQGTGELFF. The CDR3 DNA reads as TGCGCCAGCAGCTTGGAACCTAGCGGTCAGGGCACCGGGGAGCTGTTTTTT.

The rearrangement joins TRBV5-1 to TRBJ2-5; TRBD2 matches 10 bases. The germline V gene has CDR1 SGHRS and CDR2 YFSETQ. CDR3 size: 16 residues. With V trimmed by 0 bases and J by 5 bases, 7 bases remained unmatched. CDR3 sequence: CASSLAASGRGETQYF. CDR3 in DNA: TGCGCCAGCAGCTTGGCGGCTAGCGGGAGAGGGGAGACCCAGTACTTC.

V gene TRBV4-3 combines with J gene TRBJ2-5; D ambiguous. The CDR3 has 13 residues. The V end lost 3 bases, the J end lost 1 base, and 6 bases lay between the germline ends. Germline assignment: CDR1 LGHNA and CDR2 YSLEER. This CDR3 reads CASSQGLQETQYF. In nucleotides, the CDR3 is TGCGCCAGCAGCCAGGGCCTCCAAGAGACCCAGTACTTC.